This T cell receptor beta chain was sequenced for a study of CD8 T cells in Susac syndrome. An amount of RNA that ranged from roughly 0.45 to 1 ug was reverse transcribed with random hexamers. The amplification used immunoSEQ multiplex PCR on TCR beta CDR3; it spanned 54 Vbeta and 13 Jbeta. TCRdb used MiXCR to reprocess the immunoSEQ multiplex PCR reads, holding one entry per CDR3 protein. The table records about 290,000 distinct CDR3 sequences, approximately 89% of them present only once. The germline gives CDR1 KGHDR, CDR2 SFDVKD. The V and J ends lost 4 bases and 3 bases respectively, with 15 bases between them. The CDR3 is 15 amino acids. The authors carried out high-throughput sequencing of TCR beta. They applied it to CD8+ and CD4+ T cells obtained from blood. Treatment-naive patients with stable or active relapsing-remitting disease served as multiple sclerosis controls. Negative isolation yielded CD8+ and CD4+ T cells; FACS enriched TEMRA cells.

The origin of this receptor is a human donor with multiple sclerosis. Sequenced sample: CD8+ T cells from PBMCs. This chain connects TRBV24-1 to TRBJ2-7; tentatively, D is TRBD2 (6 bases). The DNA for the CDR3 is TGTGCCACCAGTGACTCCGGGACTGGTCGCTACGAGCAGTACTTC. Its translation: CATSDSGTGRYEQYF.